Shown below are 2 T cell receptor beta chains from a single sample sequenced in a study of T cell repertoires in cytomegalovirus infection. TCRdb re-analysed the reads in MiXCR, keeping a single row per CDR3 protein. This table has approximately 910,000 distinct CDR3 sequences, roughly 30% appearing once. These receptors have no identified antigens. The material was cultured CD8+ T cells from PBMCs, obtained from culture after CMV antigen stimulation. Receptors originate from a human donor in good health (CMV status not recorded). Some clones in this sample may be carry-over from other donors' samples.

J is TRBJ1-1 and V is TRBV7-9; TRBD1 aligns across 7 bases. This CDR3 spans 18 amino acids. Per the germline V gene, CDR1 is SEHNR and CDR2 is FQNEAQ (reference sequence). With 2 bases clipped from V and 3 bases from J, the junction kept 15 bases outside the gene matches. The CDR3 here is CASSLYRTGWGGDTEAFF. The CDR3 DNA sequence: TGTGCCAGCAGCTTATACCGGACAGGCTGGGGTGGGGACACTGAAGCTTTCTTT.

J is TRBJ2-1 and V is TRBV12-3 or TRBV12-4; 10 nucleotides match TRBD2. The CDR3 spans 15 residues. V lost 4 bases, J lost 6 bases, and 6 bases stayed unmatched. The CDR3 DNA is TGTGCCAGCAGTTCGAGCGGGGGGGTAAGCAATGAGCAGTTCTTC. It codes for CASSSSGGVSNEQFF.